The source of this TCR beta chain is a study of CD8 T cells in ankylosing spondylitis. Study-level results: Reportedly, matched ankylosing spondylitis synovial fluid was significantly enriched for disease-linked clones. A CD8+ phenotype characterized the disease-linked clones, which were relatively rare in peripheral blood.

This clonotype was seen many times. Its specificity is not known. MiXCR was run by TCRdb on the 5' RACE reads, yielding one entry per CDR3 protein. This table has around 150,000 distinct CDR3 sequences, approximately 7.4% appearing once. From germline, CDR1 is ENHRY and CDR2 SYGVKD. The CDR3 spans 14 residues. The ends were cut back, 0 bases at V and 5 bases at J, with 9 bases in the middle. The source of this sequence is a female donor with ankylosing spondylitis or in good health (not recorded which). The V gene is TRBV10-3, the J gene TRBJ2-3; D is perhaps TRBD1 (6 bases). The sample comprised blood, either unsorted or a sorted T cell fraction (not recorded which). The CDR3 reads CAISESQGGDTQYF. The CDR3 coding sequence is TGTGCCATCAGTGAGTCACAGGGTGGAGATACGCAGTATTTT.